This T cell receptor beta chain was recovered during a study of T cells in Graves' hyperthyroidism and ophthalmopathy. Points from the study as a whole: A median approximately 6.8 months before onset, the model predicted ophthalmopathy. Ophthalmopathy was separated from stable hyperthyroidism by a 13 V-J model.

The CDR3 regions of TCR beta were amplified from RNA transcripts. The HTBI primer set was used in a first-round RT-PCR of the TCR CDR3. TCRdb processed the multiplex PCR reads anew with MiXCR; each CDR3 protein has one entry. The data contain approximately 570,000 distinct CDR3 sequences, about 20% of them singletons. CDR1 is MNHEY, CDR2 SMNVEV, per germline (reference sequence). The V gene lost 6 bases and the J gene lost 2 bases, with 10 bases spanning the gap. The CDR3 length is 13 residues. The PBMCs were sourced from fresh peripheral blood (about 9.7 ml). In the case of this clonotype: Its antigen is as yet unknown.

The J gene is TRBJ2-5, the V gene TRBV27; D is undetermined. The sequence was collected from a man between 35 and 55 years old with Graves' ophthalmopathy. Material: blood. DNA of the CDR3: TGTGCCAGCAGCCTTATATGGCAAGAGACCCAGTACTTC. Translating gives CASSLIWQETQYF.